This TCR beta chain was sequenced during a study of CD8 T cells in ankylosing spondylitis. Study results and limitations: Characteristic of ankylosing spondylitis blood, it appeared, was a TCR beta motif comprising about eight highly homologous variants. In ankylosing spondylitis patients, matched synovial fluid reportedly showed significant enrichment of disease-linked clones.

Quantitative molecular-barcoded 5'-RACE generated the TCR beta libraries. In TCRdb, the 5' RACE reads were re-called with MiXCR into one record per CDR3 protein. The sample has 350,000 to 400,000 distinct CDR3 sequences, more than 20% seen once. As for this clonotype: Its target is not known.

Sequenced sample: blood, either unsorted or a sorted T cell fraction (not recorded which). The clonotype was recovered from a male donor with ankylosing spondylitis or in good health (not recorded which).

Here the CDR3 reads CASSVVTLGTEAFF. The CDR3 DNA sequence: TGTGCCAGCAGCGTCGTGACCCTGGGCACTGAAGCTTTCTTT. V usage is TRBV7-9 and J usage is TRBJ1-1, with no clear D. The germline V gene encodes CDR1 SEHNR and CDR2 FQNEAQ (reference sequence). The V gene lost 5 bases and the J gene lost 4 bases, with 14 bases spanning the gap. The CDR3 totals 14 residues.